This is a list of T cell receptor beta chains from one sample in a study of liver allograft versus peripheral blood T cells. TCRdb recomputed calls from the reads with MiXCR, one row per CDR3 protein. Altogether fewer than 15,000 distinct CDR3 sequences are present, roughly 20% being singletons, with the ten largest covering 2%. The receptors derive from a human patient who had a liver transplant. These T cells may partly come from the graft donor. CDR3s include the opening cysteine and the closing phenylalanine or tryptophan. The D gene is left open where the match is weak. Expanded clones are given a class, and other clones once, few, many or no size at all.

V gene	clone size	D gene	J gene	CDR3 DNA	CDR3 protein
TRBV12-3/TRBV12-4	few	TRBD1	TRBJ2-7	TGTGCCAGCAGCCTGGGACAGGGAGGATACGAGCAGTACTTC	CASSLGQGGYEQYF
TRBV6-5	many	.	TRBJ1-1	TGTGCCAGCAGTAAAGTCATGAACACTGAAGCTTTCTTT	CASSKVMNTEAFF
TRBV27	few	.	TRBJ1-1	TGTGCCAGCAGTCGAAACCAGGGGTTGTACACTGAAGCTTTCTTT	CASSRNQGLYTEAFF
TRBV5-6	.	.	TRBJ1-1	TGTGCCGGCAGCTTCCTAAGGAACACTGAAGCTTTCTTT	CAGSFLRNTEAFF
TRBV7-2	once	TRBD2	TRBJ2-7	TGTGCCAGCAGCTTAGGACTAGCGGGAGCATACGAGCAGTACTTC	CASSLGLAGAYEQYF
TRBV27	few	TRBD1	TRBJ1-1	TGTGCCAGCAGTCAGGATCGGACAGGGGCCTACCCTGAAGCTTTCTTT	CASSQDRTGAYPEAFF
TRBV18	medium-sized	.	TRBJ2-7	TGTGCCAGCTCACCAATGGGCAGTTCCTACGAGCAGTACTTC	CASSPMGSSYEQYF
TRBV10-2	few	.	TRBJ1-5	TGCGCCAGCAGTGAGATTGGCCGGACGGATCAGCCCCAGCATTTT	CASSEIGRTDQPQHF
TRBV28	few	TRBD1	TRBJ2-7	TGTGCCAGCAGCCCTAGCAGGACAGGCTACCCTTCGTACGAGCAGTACTTC	CASSPSRTGYPSYEQYF
TRBV20-1	few	TRBD1	TRBJ2-3	TGCAGTGCATGTCGTCGACAGGGGCAGAGAGATACGCAGTATTTT	CSACRRQGQRDTQYF
TRBV29-1	medium-sized	.	TRBJ2-7	TGCAGCGTGCGGGACAGCTCCTACGAGCAGTACTTC	CSVRDSSYEQYF
TRBV20-1	.	TRBD1	TRBJ1-2	TGCAGTGCTACTCAGGGGGCAGGCTACACCTTC	CSATQGAGYTF
TRBV5-4	.	TRBD2	TRBJ2-5	TGTGCCAGCAGCTTGCGGCTAGCGGGGGGGCCAGGGGAGACCCAGTACTTC	CASSLRLAGGPGETQYF
TRBV3-1	.	.	TRBJ1-4	TGTGCCAGCAGCCAAGTGGGGCCGCCTGAAAAACTGTTTTTT	CASSQVGPPEKLFF
TRBV7-2	many	.	TRBJ1-5	TGTGCCAGCAGCCCCTCTGGGGGGGCAGGGGAGCCCCAGCATTTT	CASSPSGGAGEPQHF
TRBV6-6	many	TRBD1	TRBJ1-1	TGTGCCAGCAGTACTAGGGACAGGGTGAGTTGGACTTCGAACACTGAAGCTTTCTTT	CASSTRDRVSWTSNTEAFF
TRBV19	many	TRBD1	TRBJ2-7	TGTGCCAGTTCGGTGGACAGGAGATCCTACGAGCAGTACTTC	CASSVDRRSYEQYF
TRBV15	medium-sized	.	TRBJ2-7	TGTGCCACCAGCGGGGTCTTTGCGGTTAGGAACGAGCAGTACTTC	CATSGVFAVRNEQYF
TRBV7-2	medium-sized	.	TRBJ2-1	TGTGCCAGCAGCTTAAGGAGGGGGGGACGGCTAAGCTCCTACAATGAGCAGTTCTTC	CASSLRRGGRLSSYNEQFF
TRBV6-6	.	.	TRBJ1-1	TGTGCCAGCAGCCCCGGACAGAACACTGAAGCTTTCTTT	CASSPGQNTEAFF
TRBV7-2	medium-sized	.	TRBJ2-7	TGTGCCAGCAGCTTAGTATCCAGGACCTACGAGCAGTACTTC	CASSLVSRTYEQYF
TRBV25-1	.	.	TRBJ1-4	TGTGCCAGCAGTGGACAGAATGAAAAACTGTTTTTT	CASSGQNEKLFF
TRBV28	.	.	TRBJ1-2	TGTGCCAGCAGGGACAAGCTCTATGGCTACACCTTC	CASRDKLYGYTF
TRBV24-1	medium-sized	.	TRBJ2-3	TGTGCCACCAGTGTGGCGGCTAGCACAGATACGCAGTATTTT	CATSVAASTDTQYF
TRBV9	few	.	TRBJ2-1	TGTGCCAGCAGCGTGAGAACTACGAGCTCCTACAATGAGCAGTTCTTC	CASSVRTTSSYNEQFF
TRBV20-1	many	TRBD1	TRBJ1-2	TGCAGTGCCACCGGGGGACAGCGGAGCTATGGCTACACCTTC	CSATGGQRSYGYTF
TRBV7-2	many	.	TRBJ2-7	TGTGCCAGCAGCTTAGAGTGGAACAGGCCGAGCTACGAGCAGTACTTC	CASSLEWNRPSYEQYF
TRBV6-1	many	TRBD1	TRBJ2-2	TGTGCCAGCAGACTGGGGACAGGGGGTTCCAACACCGGGGAGCTGTTTTTT	CASRLGTGGSNTGELFF
TRBV7-9	medium-sized	.	TRBJ1-4	TGTGCCAGCAGCGTCGACCTCGGCGGAGGGGGTGAAAAACTGTTTTTT	CASSVDLGGGGEKLFF
TRBV5-4	many	.	TRBJ1-2	TGTGCCAGCAGCTTGGAGGCCGGGAGTGGTGGCTACACCTTC	CASSLEAGSGGYTF
TRBV12-3/TRBV12-4	.	.	TRBJ2-2	TGTGCCAGCAGTTTTAAGGGTCATAGGATAACCGGGGAGCTGTTTTTT	CASSFKGHRITGELFF
TRBV6-2/TRBV6-3	many	.	TRBJ1-3	TGTGCCAGCAACGACAGGAGCCTCTCTGGAAACACCATATATTTT	CASNDRSLSGNTIYF
TRBV9	.	.	TRBJ1-2	TGTGCCAGCAGCGTAGGGGGCGCTGGCTACACCTTC	CASSVGGAGYTF
TRBV20-1	few	TRBD2	TRBJ2-1	TGCAGTGCTCCCAAGGGTAGCGGGGGCCCGTCTTACAATGAGCAGTTCTTC	CSAPKGSGGPSYNEQFF
TRBV7-9	many	TRBD2	TRBJ2-1	TGTGCCAGCAGCTTAGGGACTAGCGGGAATAGGGATGAGCAGTTCTTC	CASSLGTSGNRDEQFF
TRBV28	few	.	TRBJ1-6	TGTGCCAGCTTGTCGGGGTCCTATAATTCACCCCTCCACTTT	CASLSGSYNSPLHF
TRBV6-1	.	TRBD2	TRBJ2-3	TGTGCCAGCAGTCAGCGGGGGGGCACAGATACGCGGTATTTT	CASSQRGGTDTRYF
TRBV9	few	.	TRBJ2-1	TGTGCCAGCAGCGTAGTTGGAGGTGCCGACAATGAGCAGTTCTTC	CASSVVGGADNEQFF
TRBV5-6	many	TRBD1	TRBJ1-3	TGTGCCAGCAGCGCAGGGACAGGCAGAATCTCTGGAAACACCATATATTTT	CASSAGTGRISGNTIYF
TRBV11-2	many	TRBD1	TRBJ2-7	TGTGCCAGCAGCACCCACAGGGGGAAGGGATACGAGCAGTACTTC	CASSTHRGKGYEQYF
TRBV24-1	.	TRBD2	TRBJ2-1	TGTGCCACCAGTGATTTGGGAACTAGCGGGGGGGCCGGTGAGCAGTTCTTC	CATSDLGTSGGAGEQFF
TRBV7-9	few	.	TRBJ1-5	TGTGCCAGCAGCTTAGGTAGGGGTCAGCCCCAGCATTTT	CASSLGRGQPQHF
TRBV19	many	TRBD2	TRBJ2-7	TGTGCCAGTAAACTAGCGGTGCAAACCTACGAGCAGTACTTC	CASKLAVQTYEQYF
TRBV7-2	.	.	TRBJ2-1	TGTGCCAGCAGCGGGGGGAGCTCCTACAATGAGCAGTTCTTC	CASSGGSSYNEQFF
TRBV6-1	.	.	TRBJ1-4	TGTGCCAGCAGTTACTCCGGGGGATTTGGTGAAAAACTGTTTTTT	CASSYSGGFGEKLFF